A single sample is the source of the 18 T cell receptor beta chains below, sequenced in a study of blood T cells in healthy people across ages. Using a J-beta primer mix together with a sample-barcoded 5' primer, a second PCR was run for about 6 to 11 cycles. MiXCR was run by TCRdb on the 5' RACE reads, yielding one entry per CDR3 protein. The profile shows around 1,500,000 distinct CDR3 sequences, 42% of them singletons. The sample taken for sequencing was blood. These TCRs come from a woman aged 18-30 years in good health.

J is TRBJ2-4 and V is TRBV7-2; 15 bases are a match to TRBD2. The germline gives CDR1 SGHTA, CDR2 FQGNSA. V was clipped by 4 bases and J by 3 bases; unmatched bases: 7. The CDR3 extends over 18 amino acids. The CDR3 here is CASSYWGLAGGDKNIQYF. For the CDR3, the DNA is TGTGCCAGCAGCTACTGGGGACTAGCGGGGGGAGACAAAAACATTCAGTACTTC.

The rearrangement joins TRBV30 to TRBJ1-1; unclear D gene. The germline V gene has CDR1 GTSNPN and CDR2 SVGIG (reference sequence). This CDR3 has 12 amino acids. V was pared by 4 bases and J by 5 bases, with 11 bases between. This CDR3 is CAWIRGETEAFF. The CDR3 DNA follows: TGTGCCTGGATCCGGGGAGAGACTGAAGCTTTCTTT.

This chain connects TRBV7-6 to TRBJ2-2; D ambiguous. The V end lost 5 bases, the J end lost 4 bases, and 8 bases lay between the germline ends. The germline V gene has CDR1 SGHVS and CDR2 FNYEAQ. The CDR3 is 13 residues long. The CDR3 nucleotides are TGTGCCAGCAGCCAACGCTCCACCGGGGAGCTGTTTTTT. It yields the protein CASSQRSTGELFF.

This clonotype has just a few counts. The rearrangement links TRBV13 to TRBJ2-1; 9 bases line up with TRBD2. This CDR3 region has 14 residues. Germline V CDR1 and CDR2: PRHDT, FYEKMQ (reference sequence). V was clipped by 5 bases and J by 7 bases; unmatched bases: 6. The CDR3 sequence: CASSPKREANEQFF. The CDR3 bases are TGTGCCAGCAGCCCCAAGCGGGAGGCTAATGAGCAGTTCTTC.

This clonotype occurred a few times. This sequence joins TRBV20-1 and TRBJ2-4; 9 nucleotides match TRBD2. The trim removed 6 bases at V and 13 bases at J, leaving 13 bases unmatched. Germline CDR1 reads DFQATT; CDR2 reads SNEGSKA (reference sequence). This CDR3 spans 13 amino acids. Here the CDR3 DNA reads TGCAGTGCCACGGGACTAGCTATCAATGAGCAGTACTTC. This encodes CSATGLAINEQYF.

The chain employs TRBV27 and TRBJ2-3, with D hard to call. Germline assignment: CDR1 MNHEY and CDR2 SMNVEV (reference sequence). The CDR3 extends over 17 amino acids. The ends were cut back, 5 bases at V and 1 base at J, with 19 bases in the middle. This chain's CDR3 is CASSPSDSVPGTDTQYF. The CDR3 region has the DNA TGTGCCAGCAGTCCCTCCGACTCGGTCCCGGGCACAGATACGCAGTATTTT.

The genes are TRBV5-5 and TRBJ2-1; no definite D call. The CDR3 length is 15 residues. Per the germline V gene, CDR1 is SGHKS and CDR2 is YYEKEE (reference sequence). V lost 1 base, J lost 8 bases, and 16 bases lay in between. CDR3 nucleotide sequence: TGTGCCAGCAGCTTGAGGTCTACTTCGGTGGATGAGCAGTTCTTC. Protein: CASSLRSTSVDEQFF. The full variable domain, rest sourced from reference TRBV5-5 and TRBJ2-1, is DAGVTQSPTHLIKTRGQQVTLRCSPISGHKSVSWYQQVLGQGPQFIFQYYEKEERGRGNFPDRFSARQFPNYSSELNVNALLLGDSALYLCASSLRSTSVDEQFFGPGTRLTVL.

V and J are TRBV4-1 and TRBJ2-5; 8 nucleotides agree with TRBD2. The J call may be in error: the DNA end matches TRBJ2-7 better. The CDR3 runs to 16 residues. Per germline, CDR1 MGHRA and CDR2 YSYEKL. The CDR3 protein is CASSQVSGGPSYEQYF. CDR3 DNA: TGCGCCAGCAGCCAAGTCAGCGGGGGCCCCTCCTACGAGCAGTACTTC.

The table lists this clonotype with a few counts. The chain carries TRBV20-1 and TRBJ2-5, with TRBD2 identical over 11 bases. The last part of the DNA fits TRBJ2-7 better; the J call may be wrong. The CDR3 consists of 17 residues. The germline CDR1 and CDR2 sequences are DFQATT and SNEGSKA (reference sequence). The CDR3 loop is CSARDHNGTSGFYEQYF. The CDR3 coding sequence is TGCAGTGCTAGAGATCATAATGGGACTAGCGGATTCTACGAGCAGTACTTC.

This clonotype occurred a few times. The CDR3 DNA reads TGTGCTAGTGGTTTAACTCATTACGAGCAGTACTTC. This codes for CASGLTHYEQYF. The gene calls are TRBV12-5 and TRBJ2-7, with D unresolved. Trimming took off 3 bases at V and 4 bases at J, with 7 bases between the two ends. This CDR3 has 12 residues. The germline gives CDR1 LGHNT, CDR2 FRNRAP. The variable domain in full, completed from reference TRBV12-5 and TRBJ2-7, reads DARVTQTPRHKVTEMGQEVTMRCQPILGHNTVFWYRQTMMQGLELLAYFRNRAPLDDSGMPKDRFSAEMPDATLATLKIQPSEPRDSAVYFCASGLTHYEQYFGPGTRLTVT.

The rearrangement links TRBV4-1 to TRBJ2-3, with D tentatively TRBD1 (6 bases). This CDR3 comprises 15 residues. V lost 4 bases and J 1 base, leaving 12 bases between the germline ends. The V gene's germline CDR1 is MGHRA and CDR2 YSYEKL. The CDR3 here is CASSRPRGGTDTQYF. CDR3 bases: TGCGCCAGCAGCCGCCCCAGGGGCGGCACAGATACGCAGTATTTT.

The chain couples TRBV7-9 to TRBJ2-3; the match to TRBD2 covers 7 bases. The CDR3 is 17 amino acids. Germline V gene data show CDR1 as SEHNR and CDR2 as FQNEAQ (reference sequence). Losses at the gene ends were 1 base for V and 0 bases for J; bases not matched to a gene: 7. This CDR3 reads CASSLGIAGASTDTQYF. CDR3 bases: TGTGCCAGCAGCTTAGGGATAGCGGGCGCTAGCACAGATACGCAGTATTTT.

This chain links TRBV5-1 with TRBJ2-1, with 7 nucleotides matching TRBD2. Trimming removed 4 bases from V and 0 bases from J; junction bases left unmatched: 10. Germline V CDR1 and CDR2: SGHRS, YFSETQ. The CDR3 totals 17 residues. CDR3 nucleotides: TGCGCCAGCAGCCTATCCCCTAGCGGAAGCTCCTACAATGAGCAGTTCTTC. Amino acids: CASSLSPSGSSYNEQFF.

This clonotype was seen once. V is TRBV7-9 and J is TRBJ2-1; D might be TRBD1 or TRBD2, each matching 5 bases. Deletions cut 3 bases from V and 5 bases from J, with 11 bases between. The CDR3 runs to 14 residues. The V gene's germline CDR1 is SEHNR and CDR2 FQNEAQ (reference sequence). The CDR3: CASSFSGADNEQFF. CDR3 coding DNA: TGTGCCAGCAGCTTTTCCGGGGCCGACAATGAGCAGTTCTTC.

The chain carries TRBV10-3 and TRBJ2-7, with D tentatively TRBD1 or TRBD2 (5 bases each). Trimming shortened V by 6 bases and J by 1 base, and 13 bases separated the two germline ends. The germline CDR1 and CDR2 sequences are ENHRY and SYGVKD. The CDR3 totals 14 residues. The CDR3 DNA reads TGTGCCATCAGGGGACCGTCGTCGTCCTACGAGCAGTACTTC. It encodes CAIRGPSSSYEQYF.

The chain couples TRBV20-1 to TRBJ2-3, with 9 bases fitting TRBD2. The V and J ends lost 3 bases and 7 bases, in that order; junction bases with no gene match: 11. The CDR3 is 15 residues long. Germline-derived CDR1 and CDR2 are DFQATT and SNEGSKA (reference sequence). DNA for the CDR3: TGCAGTGCTAGTGATCGGCGGGAGGGATTATATACGCAGTATTTT. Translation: CSASDRREGLYTQYF.

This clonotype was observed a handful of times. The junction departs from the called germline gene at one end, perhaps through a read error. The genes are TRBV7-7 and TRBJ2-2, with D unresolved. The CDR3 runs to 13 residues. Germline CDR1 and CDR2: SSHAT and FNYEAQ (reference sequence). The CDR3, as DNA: TGTGCTAGCAGCCCGCGGATCGCCGGGGAGCTGTTTTTT. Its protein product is CASSPRIAGELFF.

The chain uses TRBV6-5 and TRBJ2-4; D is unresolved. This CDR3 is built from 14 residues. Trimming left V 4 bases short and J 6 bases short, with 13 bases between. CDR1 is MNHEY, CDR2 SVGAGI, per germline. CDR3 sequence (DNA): TGTGCCAGCAGTTTTAAACCCACGGCAAACATTCAGTACTTC. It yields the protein CASSFKPTANIQYF.